Given below is one TCR beta chain in context. This specimen comes from a study of blood T cell repertoires in COVID-19. Study at large: PBMCs, B-cell-depleted T cells, or T cells provided the cDNA or gDNA that made up the material.

The method was immunoSEQ multiplex PCR; TCRdb's version includes in-frame clones alone and lacks a portion of them. In the table there are 350,000 to 500,000 clones, around nine tenths of which are singletons. People in the exposed group encountered a COVID-19 case within 2 weeks before entering the study. The sequence came from a woman younger than 30 who had been exposed to COVID-19. Specimen: PBMCs or T cells enriched from blood (not recorded which).

Here the CDR3 DNA reads TGTGCCAGCAGCTTAGTAGGTCTAGCGGGGAGTGCAGATACGCAGTATTTT. Translating gives CASSLVGLAGSADTQYF. The rearrangement uses TRBV11-2 and TRBJ2-3; TRBD2 matches 9 bases. The CDR3 totals 17 residues. V lost 1 base, J lost 4 bases, and 9 bases stayed unmatched. CDR1 and CDR2 (germline): SGHAT, FQNNGV.